What follows describes a single TCR beta chain. Its antigen is as yet unknown. Treatment noted: approximately nine-day PBMC culture with coronavirus spike peptide pools or control peptides (ViraFEST assay). Positive PCR dates ranged from March to December 2020; these dates predated US Alpha, Beta and Delta variants. Germline-derived CDR1 and CDR2 are LNHDA and SQIVND (reference sequence). The J segment lost 4 bases and the V segment lost 9 bases, leaving 10 bases of the junction unmatched. CDR3 length: 15 amino acids. This record belongs to a study of vaccination and CD4 T cells after COVID-19. Once obtained from cultured CD4+ T cells, the DNA was sequenced using the Oncomine TCR Beta short-read assay. TCRdb called the PCR reads again in MiXCR, with one record for every CDR3 protein. The sample shows roughly 17,000 distinct CDR3 sequences, 45% to 65% of them seen only once.

Sequenced input: CD4+ T cells from blood, cultured in vitro. The chain links TRBV19 to TRBJ1-1; 11 nucleotides align to TRBD1. The TCR originated in a human donor who had recovered from COVID-19. The DNA for the CDR3 is TGTGCCAGCACGGACAGGGGGCCGCACCCCACTGAAGCTTTCTTT. This gives the protein CASTDRGPHPTEAFF.